Listed below are T cell receptor beta chains from one sample, sequenced in a study of cytomegalovirus exposure and HLA in healthy donors. Clones were read by immunoSEQ multiplex PCR, and TCRdb kept only the in-frame ones, dropping some. The sample lists about 180,000 clones, approximately 87% occurring once. Sample: PBMCs. These receptors originate from a woman in her 30s in good health and CMV-seronegative. Both conserved end residues are part of each CDR3. The order of the fields is clone size, V gene, D gene, J gene, CDR3 protein, CDR3 DNA. The D gene is left open where the match is weak. Size tells how often a clone was seen (once, few, many) or the class of an expanded clone, and some rows leave it out.

.,TRBV29-1,.,TRBJ2-7,CSVGGTPYEQYF,TGCAGCGTTGGAGGTACCCCCTACGAGCAGTACTTC
.,TRBV30,.,TRBJ2-2,CAWSVRGTGELFF,TGTGCCTGGAGTGTACGAGGGACCGGGGAGCTGTTTTTT
.,TRBV19,.,TRBJ1-5,CASSMSSVGNQPQHF,TGTGCCAGTAGTATGTCGTCAGTTGGCAATCAGCCCCAGCATTTT
.,TRBV7-2,.,TRBJ1-2,CASSLKLGGDINYGYTF,TGTGCCAGCAGCTTAAAGTTAGGTGGGGACATCAACTATGGCTACACCTTC
once,TRBV6-6,TRBD1,TRBJ1-1,CASRITGGVMNTEAFF,TGTGCCAGCAGAATCACAGGGGGCGTAATGAACACTGAAGCTTTCTTT
.,TRBV7-6,.,TRBJ2-7,CASSLALSPSGYEQYF,TGTGCCAGCAGCTTAGCACTCTCCCCAAGCGGCTACGAGCAGTACTTC
.,TRBV6-5,.,TRBJ1-3,CAAHRDIAGNTIYF,TGTGCCGCTCACAGGGACATCGCTGGAAACACCATATATTTT
.,TRBV4-2,TRBD1,TRBJ2-5,CASSQGGQAQETQYF,TGTGCCAGCAGCCAAGGAGGACAGGCCCAAGAGACCCAGTACTTC
.,TRBV19,.,TRBJ2-7,CASSMEGGYEQYF,TGTGCCAGTAGTATGGAGGGCGGTTACGAGCAGTACTTC
.,TRBV2,.,TRBJ1-2,CASTQEQGSYGYTF,TGTGCCAGCACCCAGGAACAGGGATCCTATGGCTACACCTTC
.,TRBV4-2,.,TRBJ2-7,CASSQEGGGGAYEQYF,TGTGCCAGCAGCCAAGAAGGCGGTGGGGGGGCGTACGAGCAGTACTTC
.,TRBV29-1,TRBD1,TRBJ1-2,CSVAGTGFYGYTF,TGCAGCGTCGCCGGGACAGGGTTTTATGGCTACACCTTC
.,TRBV5-1,.,TRBJ1-2,CASSFLVQGTRVHYTF,TGCGCCAGCAGTTTCCTCGTCCAGGGGACTAGAGTACACTACACCTTC
once,TRBV9,TRBD2,TRBJ2-1,CASSVPVAGGRDNEQFF,TGTGCCAGCAGCGTCCCTGTAGCGGGGGGGCGAGACAATGAGCAGTTCTTC
once,TRBV30,TRBD2,TRBJ2-7,CAWGQGGEQYF,TGTGCCTGGGGGCAGGGAGGGGAGCAGTACTTC
.,TRBV6-5,TRBD2,TRBJ2-7,CASRRGVDEQYF,TGTGCCAGCCGGCGGGGGGTCGACGAGCAGTACTTC
once,TRBV5-1,TRBD1,TRBJ2-1,CASSLRDSYNEQFF,TGCGCCAGCAGCCTCCGGGACAGTTACAATGAGCAGTTCTTC
.,TRBV2,TRBD2,TRBJ2-5,CASSEGASGGSQETQYF,TGTGCCAGCAGTGAGGGGGCTAGCGGGGGCTCCCAAGAGACCCAGTACTTC
.,TRBV10-3,.,TRBJ2-7,CAISDRSGVNSYEQYF,TGTGCCATCAGTGACCGTTCAGGGGTCAACTCCTACGAGCAGTACTTC
.,TRBV6-1,.,TRBJ2-5,CASSETARQETQYF,TGTGCCAGCAGCGAGACAGCGCGACAAGAGACCCAGTACTTC
.,TRBV6-5,.,TRBJ1-1,CASSYNPVREAFF,TGTGCCAGCAGTTACAATCCCGTCCGTGAAGCTTTCTTT
.,TRBV27,TRBD2,TRBJ2-2,CASGDGLAGMNTGELFF,TGTGCCAGCGGAGACGGACTAGCGGGGATGAACACCGGGGAGCTGTTTTTT
.,TRBV6-5,.,TRBJ2-1,CASGAGFYNEQFF,TGTGCCTCCGGGGCGGGGTTCTACAATGAGCAGTTCTTC
once,TRBV4-1,.,TRBJ2-7,CASSQAPASDRPYEQYF,TGCGCCAGCAGCCAAGCCCCCGCTAGCGATAGGCCTTACGAGCAGTACTTC
.,TRBV2,.,TRBJ1-2,CASRITEGVSGYTF,TGTGCCAGCAGGATAACTGAGGGGGTCTCTGGCTACACCTTC
.,TRBV7-9,.,TRBJ2-7,CASSLAGSYEQYF,TGTGCCAGCAGCTTAGCCGGGTCCTACGAGCAGTACTTC
.,TRBV11-2,.,TRBJ2-7,CASSPTAYEQYF,TGTGCCAGCAGCCCCACAGCCTACGAGCAGTACTTC
.,TRBV15,.,TRBJ1-4,CATSRDRFNEKLFF,TGTGCCACCAGCAGAGATCGGTTTAATGAAAAACTGTTTTTT
.,TRBV13,TRBD2,TRBJ2-3,CASSLRTFGGLAGAQSTDTQYF,TGTGCCAGCAGCTTAAGGACATTTGGGGGACTAGCGGGGGCCCAAAGCACAGATACGCAGTATTTT
few,TRBV10-3,TRBD1,TRBJ1-2,CAARQGDYGYTF,TGTGCCGCCCGACAGGGGGACTATGGCTACACCTTC
.,TRBV6-6,.,TRBJ2-2,CASRVRETGELFF,TGTGCCAGCAGGGTGCGGGAAACCGGGGAGCTGTTTTTT
.,TRBV7-8,TRBD2,TRBJ2-5,CASSSLRDRGGETQYF,TGTGCCAGCAGCTCCCTCAGGGACCGGGGGGGGGAGACCCAGTACTTC
.,TRBV7-6,.,TRBJ2-3,CASSPTGLDTQYF,TGTGCCAGCAGCCCTACAGGGTTAGATACGCAGTATTTT
.,TRBV29-1,.,TRBJ2-5,CSVFRFEETQYF,TGCAGCGTTTTCCGTTTCGAAGAGACCCAGTACTTC
once,TRBV19,TRBD1,TRBJ1-6,CASNERQGNNSPLHF,TGTGCCAGTAACGAACGACAGGGCAATAATTCACCCCTCCACTTT
.,TRBV6-5,TRBD2,TRBJ2-3,CASSLAGGSVDTQYF,TGTGCCAGCAGTCTAGCGGGGGGAAGCGTAGATACGCAGTATTTT
.,TRBV2,TRBD2,TRBJ2-1,CASRLAGGPLVQFF,TGTGCCAGCAGACTAGCGGGGGGCCCTCTTGTGCAGTTCTTC
.,TRBV2,.,TRBJ2-1,CASSAFSGKLFF,TGTGCCAGCAGTGCTTTCTCAGGAAAGCTGTTCTTC
.,TRBV27,.,TRBJ2-3,CASSSLPRADTQYF,TGTGCCAGCAGTTCCCTCCCCCGTGCAGATACGCAGTATTTT
.,TRBV5-6,TRBD1,TRBJ2-7,CASSKGQGSLYEQYF,TGTGCCAGCAGCAAGGGACAGGGTTCCCTTTACGAGCAGTACTTC
few,TRBV13,TRBD1,TRBJ2-7,CASSLGDREQYF,TGTGCCAGCAGCTTGGGGGACAGGGAGCAGTACTTC
.,TRBV27,.,TRBJ1-5,CASSLAGYSNQPQHF,TGTGCCAGCAGTTTAGCAGGATATAGCAATCAGCCCCAGCATTTT
.,TRBV5-1,TRBD2,TRBJ2-1,CASSSGLAGGPLSYNEQFF,TGCGCCAGCAGCTCCGGACTAGCGGGGGGGCCATTGTCCTACAATGAGCAGTTCTTC
few,TRBV4-2,.,TRBJ1-6,CASSQDLELPGQGSFYNSPLHF,TGTGCCAGCAGCCAAGATCTAGAGCTTCCTGGGCAGGGTAGCTTCTATAATTCACCCCTCCACTTT
.,TRBV5-1,TRBD1,TRBJ1-6,CASSSGQGAYTAPLHF,TGCGCCAGCAGCTCCGGACAGGGGGCTTATACGGCACCCCTCCACTTT
.,TRBV27,TRBD2,TRBJ2-1,CASSAGIAGVLNNEQFF,TGTGCCAGCAGTGCGGGGATAGCGGGAGTTCTGAACAATGAGCAGTTCTTC
.,TRBV5-1,.,TRBJ2-1,CASSLLGQPISYNEQFF,TGCGCCAGCAGCTTGTTGGGCCAACCAATCTCCTACAATGAGCAGTTCTTC